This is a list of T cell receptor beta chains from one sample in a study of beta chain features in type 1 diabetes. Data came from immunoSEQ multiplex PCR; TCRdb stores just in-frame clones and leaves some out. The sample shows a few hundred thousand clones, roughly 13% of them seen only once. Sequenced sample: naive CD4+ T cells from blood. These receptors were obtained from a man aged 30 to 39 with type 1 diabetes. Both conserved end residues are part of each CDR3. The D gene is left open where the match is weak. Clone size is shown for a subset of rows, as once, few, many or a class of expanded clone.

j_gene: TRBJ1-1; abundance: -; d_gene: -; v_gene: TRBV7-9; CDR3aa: CASGGGASNTEAFF; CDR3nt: TGTGCCAGCGGAGGAGGGGCCTCGAACACTGAAGCTTTCTTT
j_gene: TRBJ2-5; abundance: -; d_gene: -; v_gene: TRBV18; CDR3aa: CASSPLRQAGQETQYF; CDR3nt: TGTGCCAGCTCACCACTCCGGCAGGCAGGACAAGAGACCCAGTACTTC
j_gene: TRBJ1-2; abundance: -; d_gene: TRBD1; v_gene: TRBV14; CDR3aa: CASNRGQGYGYTF; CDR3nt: TGTGCCAGCAACCGCGGACAGGGTTATGGCTACACCTTC
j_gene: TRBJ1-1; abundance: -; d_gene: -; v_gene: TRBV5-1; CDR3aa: CASSPGLYRGRTEAFF; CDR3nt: TGCGCCAGCAGCCCTGGTCTTTACCGCGGTCGCACTGAAGCTTTCTTT
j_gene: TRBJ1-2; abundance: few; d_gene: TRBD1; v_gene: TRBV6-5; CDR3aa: CASSRRQGGDYGYTF; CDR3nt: TGTGCCAGCAGCCGGAGACAGGGCGGTGACTATGGCTACACCTTC
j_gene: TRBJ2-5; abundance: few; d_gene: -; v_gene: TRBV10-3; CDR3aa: CAISSGTGEETQYF; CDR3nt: TGTGCCATCAGTTCCGGGACTGGGGAGGAGACCCAGTACTTC
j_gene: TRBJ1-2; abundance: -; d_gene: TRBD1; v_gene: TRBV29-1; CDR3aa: CSGRWTGVNGYTF; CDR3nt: TGCAGCGGGAGGTGGACAGGGGTAAATGGCTACACCTTC
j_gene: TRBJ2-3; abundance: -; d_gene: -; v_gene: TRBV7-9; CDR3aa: CASSLDASGTDTQYF; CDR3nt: TGTGCCAGCAGCTTAGATGCGAGCGGCACAGATACGCAGTATTTT
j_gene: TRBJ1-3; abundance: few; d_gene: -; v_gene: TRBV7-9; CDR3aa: CASSLRQAPGNTIYF; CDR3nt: TGTGCCAGCAGCCTTCGGCAGGCCCCTGGAAACACCATATATTTT
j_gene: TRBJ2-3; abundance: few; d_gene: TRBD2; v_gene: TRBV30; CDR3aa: CAWQPLTRTSGSVDTQYF; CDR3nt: TGTGCCTGGCAGCCCCTCACCCGGACTAGCGGGAGTGTAGATACGCAGTATTTT
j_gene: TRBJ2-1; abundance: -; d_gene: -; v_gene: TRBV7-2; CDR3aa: CASSLVSIRNEQFF; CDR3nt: TGTGCCAGCAGCTTAGTCTCTATTCGCAATGAGCAGTTCTTC
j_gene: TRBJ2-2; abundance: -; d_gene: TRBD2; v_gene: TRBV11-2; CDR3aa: CASSLRGAGELFF; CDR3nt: TGTGCCAGCAGCTTACGGGGGGCCGGGGAGCTGTTTTTT
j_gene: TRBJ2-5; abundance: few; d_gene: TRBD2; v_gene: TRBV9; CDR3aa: CASSPRGGNPYQETQYF; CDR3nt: TGTGCCAGCAGCCCCCGCGGGGGGAACCCGTACCAAGAGACCCAGTACTTC
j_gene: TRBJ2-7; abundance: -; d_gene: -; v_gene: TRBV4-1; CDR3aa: CASSQDKRTDSYEQYF; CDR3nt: TGCGCCAGCAGCCAAGATAAACGGACAGACTCATACGAGCAGTACTTC
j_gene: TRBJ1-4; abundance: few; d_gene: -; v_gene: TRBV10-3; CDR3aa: CAISDATGFEKLFF; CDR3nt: TGTGCCATCAGTGACGCGACAGGCTTTGAAAAACTGTTTTTT
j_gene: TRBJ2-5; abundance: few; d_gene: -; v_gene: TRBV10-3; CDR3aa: CAISEQDRSEETQYF; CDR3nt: TGTGCCATCAGTGAACAAGACAGGAGTGAAGAGACCCAGTACTTC
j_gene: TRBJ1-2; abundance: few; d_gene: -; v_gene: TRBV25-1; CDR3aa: CASSESGPANYGYTF; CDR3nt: TGTGCCAGCAGTGAATCGGGTCCAGCTAACTATGGCTACACCTTC
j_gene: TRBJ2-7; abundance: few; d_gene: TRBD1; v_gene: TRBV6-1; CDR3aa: CASSERWQGAYEQYF; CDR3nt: TGTGCCAGCAGTGAACGGTGGCAGGGGGCTTACGAGCAGTACTTC
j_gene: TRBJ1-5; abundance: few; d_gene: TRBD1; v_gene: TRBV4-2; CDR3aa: CASSLGGGQGSNQPQHF; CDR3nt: TGTGCCAGCAGCCTCGGGGGGGGACAGGGGAGCAATCAGCCCCAGCATTTT
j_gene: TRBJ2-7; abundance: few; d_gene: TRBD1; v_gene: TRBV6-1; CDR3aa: CASDTGGEPYEQYF; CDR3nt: TGTGCCAGCGACACAGGGGGAGAACCCTACGAGCAGTACTTC
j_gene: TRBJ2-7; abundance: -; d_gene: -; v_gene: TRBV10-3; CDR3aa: CAISGRGEQYF; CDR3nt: TGTGCCATCAGTGGGAGAGGCGAGCAGTACTTC
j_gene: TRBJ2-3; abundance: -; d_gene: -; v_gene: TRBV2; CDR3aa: CASSVTGLGGDTQYF; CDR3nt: TGTGCCAGCAGCGTAACAGGGCTTGGAGGAGATACGCAGTATTTT
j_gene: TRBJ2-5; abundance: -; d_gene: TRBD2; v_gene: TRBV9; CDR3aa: CASSVSGGAPQETQYF; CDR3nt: TGTGCCAGCAGCGTTAGCGGGGGGGCCCCCCAAGAGACCCAGTACTTC
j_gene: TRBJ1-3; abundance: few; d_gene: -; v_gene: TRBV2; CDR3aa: CASKERAGNTIYF; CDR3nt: TGTGCCAGCAAGGAACGGGCTGGAAACACCATATATTTT
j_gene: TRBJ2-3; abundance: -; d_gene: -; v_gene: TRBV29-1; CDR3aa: CSAGSDTQYF; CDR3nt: TGCAGCGCAGGATCAGATACGCAGTATTTT
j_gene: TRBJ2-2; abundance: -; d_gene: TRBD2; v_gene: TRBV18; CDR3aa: CASSPTLADTGELFF; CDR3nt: TGTGCCAGCTCACCAACTCTAGCGGATACCGGGGAGCTGTTTTTT
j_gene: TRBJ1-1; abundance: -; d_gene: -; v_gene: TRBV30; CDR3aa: CAWSADREAFF; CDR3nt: TGTGCCTGGAGTGCGGACAGAGAAGCTTTCTTT
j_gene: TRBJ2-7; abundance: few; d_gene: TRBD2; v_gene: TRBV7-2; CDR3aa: CASSLGPSGAYEQYF; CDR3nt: TGTGCCAGCAGCTTAGGGCCTAGCGGGGCGTACGAGCAGTACTTC
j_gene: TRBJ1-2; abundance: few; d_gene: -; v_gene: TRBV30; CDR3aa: CAWSTQGNYGYTF; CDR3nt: TGTGCCTGGAGTACACAGGGTAACTATGGCTACACCTTC
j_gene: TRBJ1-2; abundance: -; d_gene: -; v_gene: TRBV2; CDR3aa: CASSERGYGYTF; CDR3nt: TGTGCCAGCAGTGAAAGGGGCTATGGCTACACCTTC
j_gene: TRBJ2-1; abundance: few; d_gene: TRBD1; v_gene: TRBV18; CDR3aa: CASSPLRTGIDEQFF; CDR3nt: TGTGCCAGCTCACCATTAAGGACAGGGATCGATGAGCAGTTCTTC
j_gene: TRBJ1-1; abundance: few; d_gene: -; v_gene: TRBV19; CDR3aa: CASSGSGDRRTEAFF; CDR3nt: TGTGCCAGTTCTGGATCAGGGGATAGAAGAACTGAAGCTTTCTTT
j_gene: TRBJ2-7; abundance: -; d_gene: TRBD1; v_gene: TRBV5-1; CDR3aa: CASSSRDSVYEQYF; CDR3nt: TGCGCCAGCAGCTCCCGGGACAGCGTCTACGAGCAGTACTTC
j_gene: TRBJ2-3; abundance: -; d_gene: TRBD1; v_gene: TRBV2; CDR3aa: CASGSQGRGTDTQYF; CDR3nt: TGTGCCAGCGGCTCACAGGGGAGAGGCACAGATACGCAGTATTTT